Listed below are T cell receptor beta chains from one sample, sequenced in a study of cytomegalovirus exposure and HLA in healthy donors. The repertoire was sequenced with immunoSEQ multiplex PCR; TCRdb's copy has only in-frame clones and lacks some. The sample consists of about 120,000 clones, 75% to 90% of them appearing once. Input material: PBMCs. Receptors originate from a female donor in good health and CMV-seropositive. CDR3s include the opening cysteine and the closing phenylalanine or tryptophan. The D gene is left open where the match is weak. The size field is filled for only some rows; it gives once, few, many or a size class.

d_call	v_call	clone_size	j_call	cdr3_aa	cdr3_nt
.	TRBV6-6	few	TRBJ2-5	CASSYQSETQYF	TGTGCCAGCAGTTACCAGTCTGAGACCCAGTACTTC
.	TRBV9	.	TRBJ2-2	CASSPYDRGGTGELFF	TGTGCCAGCAGCCCCTATGACAGGGGAGGGACCGGGGAGCTGTTTTTT
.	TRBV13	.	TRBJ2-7	CASSPRRQNYEQYF	TGTGCCAGCAGCCCCCGAAGACAGAACTACGAGCAGTACTTC
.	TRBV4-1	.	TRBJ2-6	CASSQGGGTGANVLTF	TGCGCCAGCAGCCAAGGCGGGGGCACTGGGGCCAACGTCCTGACTTTC
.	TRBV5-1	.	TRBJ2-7	CASSLEESGQYF	TGCGCCAGCAGCTTAGAAGAGTCGGGGCAGTACTTC
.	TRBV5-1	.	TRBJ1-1	CASSELNGNTEAFF	TGCGCCAGCAGCGAACTCAATGGGAACACTGAAGCTTTCTTT
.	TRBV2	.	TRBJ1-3	CASSVQQGATGNTIYF	TGTGCCAGCAGTGTTCAGCAGGGTGCGACTGGAAACACCATATATTTT
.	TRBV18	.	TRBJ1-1	CASSLEENTEAFF	TGTGCCAGCTCACTGGAGGAGAACACTGAAGCTTTCTTT
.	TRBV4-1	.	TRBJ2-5	CASSSPGLPKETQYF	TGCGCCAGCAGCTCTCCGGGACTCCCTAAAGAGACCCAGTACTTC
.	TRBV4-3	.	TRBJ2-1	CASSPDRNNEQFF	TGCGCCAGCAGCCCGGACAGAAACAATGAGCAGTTCTTC
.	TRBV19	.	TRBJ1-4	CASSMTTTNEKLFF	TGTGCCAGTAGTATGACAACAACTAATGAAAAACTGTTTTTT
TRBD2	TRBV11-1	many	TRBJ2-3	CASSPAGREADTQYF	TGTGCCAGCAGCCCAGCGGGGAGGGAGGCAGATACGCAGTATTTT
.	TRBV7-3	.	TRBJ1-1	CASSPGGVNTEAFF	TGTGCCAGCAGCCCGGGAGGAGTGAACACTGAAGCTTTCTTT